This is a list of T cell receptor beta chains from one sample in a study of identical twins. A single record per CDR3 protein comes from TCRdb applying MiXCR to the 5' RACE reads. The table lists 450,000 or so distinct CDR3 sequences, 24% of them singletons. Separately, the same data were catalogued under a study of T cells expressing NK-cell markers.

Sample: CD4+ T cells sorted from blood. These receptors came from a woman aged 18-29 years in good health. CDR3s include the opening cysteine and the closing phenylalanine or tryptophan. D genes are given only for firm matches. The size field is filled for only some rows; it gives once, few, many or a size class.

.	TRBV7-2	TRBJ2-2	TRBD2	TGTGCCAGCAGCTTAGCGCCTAGCGGGAGGACCGGGGAGCTGTTTTTT	CASSLAPSGRTGELFF
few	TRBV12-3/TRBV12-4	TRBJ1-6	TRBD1	TGTGCCAGCCTAATACAGGGGGCTACTTCACCCCTCCACTTT	CASLIQGATSPLHF
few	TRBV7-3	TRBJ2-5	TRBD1	TGTGCCAGCAGCACGACAGGGGGTACAAAGACCCAGTACTTC	CASSTTGGTKTQYF
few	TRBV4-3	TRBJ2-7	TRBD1	TGCGCCAGCAGCCAAGAGGGGACAGGGCCCTCCGACTTC	CASSQEGTGPSDF
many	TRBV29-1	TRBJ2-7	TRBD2	TGCAGCGTTGATGTTCTAGCGGGAGTAGCAGCGTACGAGCAGTACTTC	CSVDVLAGVAAYEQYF
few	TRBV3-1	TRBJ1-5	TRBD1	TGTGCCAGCAGCCCTGCCCCATCGGACAGGGGGAATCAGCCCCAGCATTTT	CASSPAPSDRGNQPQHF
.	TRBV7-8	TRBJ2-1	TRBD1	TGTGCCAGCAGCTCGTATAGGACAGGCAATGAGCAGTTCTTC	CASSSYRTGNEQFF
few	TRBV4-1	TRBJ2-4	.	TGCGCCAGCAGCCAATACCCCTTGGACGCCAAAAACATTCAGTACTTC	CASSQYPLDAKNIQYF
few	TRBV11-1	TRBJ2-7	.	TGTGCCAGCATGCCGATTAGGGGGGGCACCATTGACTCCTACGAGCAGTACTTC	CASMPIRGGTIDSYEQYF
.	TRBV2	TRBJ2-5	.	TGTGCCAGCAGCATCGACGGCGGGGAGACCCAGTACTTC	CASSIDGGETQYF
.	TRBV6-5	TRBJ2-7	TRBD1	TGTGCCAGCAGTTACTCCGGGACAGGGCGCTACGAGCAGTACTTC	CASSYSGTGRYEQYF
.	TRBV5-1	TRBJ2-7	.	TGCGCCAGCAGCGCCGCCTCCTACGAGCAGTACTTC	CASSAASYEQYF
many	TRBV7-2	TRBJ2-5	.	TGTGCCAGCAGCTTAGCGCTGTCCGAGACCCAGTACTTC	CASSLALSETQYF
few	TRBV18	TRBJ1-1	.	TGTGCCAGCTCACCGCGACAGACGAACACTGAAGCTTTCTTT	CASSPRQTNTEAFF
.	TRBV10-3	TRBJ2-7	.	TGTGCCATGCAAAATGGACGAACCTACGAGCAGTACTTC	CAMQNGRTYEQYF
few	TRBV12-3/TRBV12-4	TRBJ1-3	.	TGTGCCAGCAGTTTGTACGGAGACACCATATATTTT	CASSLYGDTIYF
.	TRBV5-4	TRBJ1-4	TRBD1	TGTGCCAGCAGCTCGGACAGGGGGCGTCAAAAACTGTTTTTT	CASSSDRGRQKLFF
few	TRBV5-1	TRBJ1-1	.	TGCGCCAGCAAATACAGAGACACTGAAGCTTTCTTT	CASKYRDTEAFF
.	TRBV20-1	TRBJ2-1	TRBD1	TGCAGTGCTAGCTCCGGGACAGGCTACAATGAGCAGTTCTTC	CSASSGTGYNEQFF
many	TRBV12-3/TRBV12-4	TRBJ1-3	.	TGTGCCAGCAGATTCGAGGGGTTTTACTCTGGAAACACCATATATTTT	CASRFEGFYSGNTIYF
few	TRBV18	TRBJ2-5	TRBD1	TGTGCCAGCTCTCTCATTGGGACAGGGGGTCCCGAGACCCAGTACTTC	CASSLIGTGGPETQYF
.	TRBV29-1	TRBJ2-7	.	TGCAGCCCGACAAGGTTCTCCTACGAGCAGTACTTC	CSPTRFSYEQYF
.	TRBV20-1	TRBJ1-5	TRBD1	TGCAGTGCTTCGACAGGGCCGGGGCCCCAGCATTTT	CSASTGPGPQHF
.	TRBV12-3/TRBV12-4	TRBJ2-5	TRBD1	TGTGCCAGCAGTCTTGGGACAGCCCGGACCCAGTACTTC	CASSLGTARTQYF
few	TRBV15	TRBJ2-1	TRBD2	TGTGCCACCAGCAGAGGAGCGGGAGGTAACAATGAGCAGTTCTTC	CATSRGAGGNNEQFF
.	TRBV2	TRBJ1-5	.	TGTGCCAGCAGGAGGACTCATGGGGGGCCCCAGCATTTT	CASRRTHGGPQHF
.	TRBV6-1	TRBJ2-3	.	TGTGCCAGCAGTGACGGTCGTACGCAGTATTTT	CASSDGRTQYF
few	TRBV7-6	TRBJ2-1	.	TGTGCCAGTGGAAGGGCCTCGGGGGAGCAGTTCTTC	CASGRASGEQFF
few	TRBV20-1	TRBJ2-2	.	TGCAGTGCTCTCCAGACAAGGCCGAACACCGGGGAGCTGTTTTTT	CSALQTRPNTGELFF
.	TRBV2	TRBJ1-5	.	TGTGCCTTCCGTGGGCCCCCAGGGCAGCCCCAGCATTTT	CAFRGPPGQPQHF
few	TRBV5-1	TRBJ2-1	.	TGCGCCAGCAGCTTGAGTACGAGCAGATACAATGAGCAGTTCTTC	CASSLSTSRYNEQFF
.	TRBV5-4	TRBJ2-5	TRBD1	TGTGCCAGCAGGCCCACAGGGGGAGGTCGGGAGGAGACCCAGTACTTC	CASRPTGGGREETQYF
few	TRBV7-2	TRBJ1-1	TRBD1	TGTGCCAGCAGCCATATACAGGGGGAGACTGAAGCTTTCTTT	CASSHIQGETEAFF
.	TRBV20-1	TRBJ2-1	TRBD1	TGCAGTGCTAACCGGGACAGGACTTACAATGAGCAGTTCTTC	CSANRDRTYNEQFF
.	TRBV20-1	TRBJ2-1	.	TGCAGTGCTACTTTACACCCGTCCGGTGAGCAGTTCTTC	CSATLHPSGEQFF
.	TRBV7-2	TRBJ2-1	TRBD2	TGTGCCAGCAGCTTCTACGGGAGGGGCGATGAGCAGTTCTTC	CASSFYGRGDEQFF
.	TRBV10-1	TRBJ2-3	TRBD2	TGCGCCAGCAGTGACCCCGGGACTAGCGGCGATACGCAGTATTTT	CASSDPGTSGDTQYF
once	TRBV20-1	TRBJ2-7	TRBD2	TGCAGTGCAGAGGCGGGAGAGTTATCCTACGAGCAGTACTTC	CSAEAGELSYEQYF
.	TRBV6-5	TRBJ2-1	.	TGTGCCAGCAGTTATCCTAAAGCGGCCCTCGGCAATGAGCAGTTCTTC	CASSYPKAALGNEQFF
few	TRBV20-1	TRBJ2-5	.	TGCAGTGCTTCGCACCAGGGGATGAAGACCCAGTACTTC	CSASHQGMKTQYF
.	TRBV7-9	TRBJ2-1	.	TGTGCCAGCAGCTTAATCGGGGGAGTCTACAATGAGCAGTTCTTC	CASSLIGGVYNEQFF
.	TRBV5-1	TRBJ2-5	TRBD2	TGCGCCAGCAGCCCGGTTTCGGGGGGAAGGGAGACCCAGTACTTC	CASSPVSGGRETQYF
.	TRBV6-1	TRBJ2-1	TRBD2	TGTGCCAGCAGAAACGAGGGAGGGAGCGGGACCGGTAATGAGCAGTTCTTC	CASRNEGGSGTGNEQFF
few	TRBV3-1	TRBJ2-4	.	TGTGCCAGCAGCCATGGGCAGGCCATTCAGTACTTC	CASSHGQAIQYF
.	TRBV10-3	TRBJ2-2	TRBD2	TGTGCCATAAGGACTAGCGGGGCCACCGGGGAGCTGTTTTTT	CAIRTSGATGELFF
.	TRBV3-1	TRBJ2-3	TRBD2	TGTGCCAGCAGCCAATGGAGCGGGGGGTCTCGAGCCACAGATACGCAGTATTTT	CASSQWSGGSRATDTQYF
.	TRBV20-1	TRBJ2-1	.	TGCAGTGCTAGACCCCGTAGCTCCTACAATGAGCAGTTCTTC	CSARPRSSYNEQFF
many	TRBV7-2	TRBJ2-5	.	TGTGCCAGCAGCCTTACAGGCGGACAAGAGACCCAGTACTTC	CASSLTGGQETQYF
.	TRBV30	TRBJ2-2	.	TGTGCCTGGAGCGGATTTAACACCGGGGAGCTGTTTTTT	CAWSGFNTGELFF
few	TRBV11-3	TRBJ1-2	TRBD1	TGTGCCAGCAGCTTAAATCTCCCTGGGACAGGGGGATATGGCTACACCTTC	CASSLNLPGTGGYGYTF
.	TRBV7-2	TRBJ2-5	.	TGTGCCAGCAGCCGTCACAGGGAGGAGACCCAGTACTTC	CASSRHREETQYF
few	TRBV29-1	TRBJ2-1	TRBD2	TGCAGCGTTGAATTTGGGGCGGGAGGGCCCTACAATGAGCAGTTCTTC	CSVEFGAGGPYNEQFF